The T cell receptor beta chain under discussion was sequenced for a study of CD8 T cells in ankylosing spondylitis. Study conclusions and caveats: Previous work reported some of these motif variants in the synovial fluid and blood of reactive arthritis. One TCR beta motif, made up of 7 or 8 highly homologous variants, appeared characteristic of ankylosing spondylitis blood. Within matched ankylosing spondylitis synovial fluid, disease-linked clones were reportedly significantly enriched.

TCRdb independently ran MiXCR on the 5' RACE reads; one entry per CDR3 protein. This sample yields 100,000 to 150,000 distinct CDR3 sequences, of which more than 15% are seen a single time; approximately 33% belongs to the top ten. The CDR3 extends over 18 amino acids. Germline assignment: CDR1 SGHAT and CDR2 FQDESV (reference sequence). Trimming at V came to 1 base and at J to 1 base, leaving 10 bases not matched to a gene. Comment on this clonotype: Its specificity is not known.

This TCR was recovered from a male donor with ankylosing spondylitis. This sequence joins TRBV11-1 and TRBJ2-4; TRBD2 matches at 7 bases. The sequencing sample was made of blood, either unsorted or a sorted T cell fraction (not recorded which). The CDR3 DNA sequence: TGTGCCAGCAGCTTAGTGGGTTTGGCGGGGGTGGCCAAAAACATTCAGTACTTC. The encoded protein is CASSLVGLAGVAKNIQYF.